The 30 T cell receptor beta chains presented below share a single source sample, sequenced in a study of vaccination effects on CD4 cells after COVID-19. Sequencing in the ViraFEST assay came after antigen-specific CD4+ T cells had been expanded with viral peptide pools, which were used to stimulate PBMC. Researchers isolated CD4+ T cells once approximately eleven days of culture had elapsed. Nobody among the vaccine recipients had prior SARS-CoV-2 infection (nucleocapsid antibodies were negative). Their specific antigens are unknown. Produced via immunoSEQ multiplex PCR; TCRdb's table is partial and in-frame only. The sample carries some 77,000 clones, over 65% recorded once. This sample comprised CD4+ T cells from PBMCs cultured with HCoV-OC43 spike peptides, obtained before COVID-19 vaccination. Sample subset: HCoV-OC43 spike overlapping peptide pool stimulation. Receptor source: a human donor who received a COVID-19 vaccine.

The genes are TRBV7-3 and TRBJ1-2, with D possibly TRBD1 on 5 matching bases. CDR1 is SGHTA, CDR2 FQGTGA, per germline. The length of the CDR3 is 15 residues. V shed 4 bases and J shed 4 bases, with 16 bases lying between them. CDR3 sequence (DNA): TGTGCCAGCAGCTCCCGCGAAGGGGACGGCTATGGCTACACCTTC. It specifies CASSSREGDGYGYTF.

The CDR3 region is CAGGIAQETQYF. In nucleotides, the CDR3 is TGTGCCGGCGGGATAGCCCAAGAGACCCAGTACTTC. The chain recombines TRBV30 with TRBJ2-5; D is perhaps TRBD2 (6 bases). The CDR3 is made up of 12 amino acids. V was pared by 8 bases and J by 1 base, with 11 bases between. CDR1 GTSNPN and CDR2 SVGIG come from the germline V gene (reference sequence).

The chain joins TRBV7-2 to TRBJ1-2; 10 nucleotides match TRBD1. CDR1 and CDR2 from the germline V gene are SGHTA and FQGNSA. V was pared by 9 bases and J by 5 bases, with 6 bases of the junction left unmatched. This CDR3 contains 13 residues. CDR3 bases: TGTGCCAGTCTCCGGGACAGGGGATATGGCTACACCTTC. It is translated as CASLRDRGYGYTF.

J is TRBJ2-6 and V is TRBV4-1; the D is unclear. V shed 2 bases and J shed 2 bases, with 4 bases lying between them. Germline lookup yields CDR1 MGHRA and CDR2 YSYEKL. CDR3 length: 14 residues. This CDR3 is CASSQRTGANVLTF. CDR3 bases: TGCGCCAGCAGCCAAAGAACTGGGGCCAACGTCCTGACTTTC.

The chain has TRBV7-2 and TRBJ2-5; D is undetermined. The V end lost 5 bases, the J end lost 1 base, and 14 bases lay between the germline ends. The CDR3 runs 15 residues. Germline V CDR1 and CDR2: SGHTA, FQGNSA. CDR3 nucleotides: TGTGCCAGCAGCCTAGGCCCAACAGTCCAAGAGACCCAGTACTTC. It yields the protein CASSLGPTVQETQYF.

This clone was seen just once. V is TRBV3-1 (or the pseudogene TRBV3-2) and J is TRBJ1-2; TRBD1 is a possible D gene (5 bases). V dropped 1 base and J dropped 4 bases, with 13 bases sitting between them. CDR3 length equals 15 residues. Per germline, CDR1 LGHDT and CDR2 YNNKEL (reference sequence). The DNA for the CDR3 is TGTGCCAGCAGCCAAGCCCAGGGAGGTTCCTATGGCTACACCTTC. Residues: CASSQAQGGSYGYTF.

This clone occurred a few times. This CDR3 is CASSLGQGEMGSPLHF. CDR3 in DNA: TGTGCCAGCAGCTTGGGCCAGGGTGAGATGGGTTCACCCCTCCACTTT. This sequence joins TRBV5-5 and TRBJ1-6, with a tentative D call TRBD1 (5 bases). V was trimmed by 0 bases and J by 9 bases, leaving 16 bases between them. This CDR3 has 16 residues. Germline assignment: CDR1 SGHKS and CDR2 YYEKEE (reference sequence).

The chain combines TRBV7-9 with TRBJ1-3, with unresolved D. Germline-derived CDR1 and CDR2 are SEHNR and FQNEAQ (reference sequence). V was pared by 3 bases and J by 7 bases, with 4 bases between. CDR3 length: 11 residues. The CDR3, as DNA: TGTGCCAGCAGCTTGAGCAACACCATATATTTT. Translated, it gives CASSLSNTIYF.

There are a few counts of this clone. CDR3 region: CASSSPPGPPHTIYF. CDR3 nucleotide sequence: TGTGCCAGCAGCTCTCCCCCGGGACCGCCTCACACCATATATTTT. The V call is TRBV5-8, the J call TRBJ1-3; tentatively, D is TRBD1 (5 bases). V was clipped by 3 bases and J by 8 bases, with 18 bases between them. This CDR3 has 15 amino acids. The germline gives CDR1 SGHTS, CDR2 YDEGEE. Using reference TRBV5-8 and TRBJ1-3 for the parts outside the CDR3, the full variable domain is EAGVTQSPTHLIKTRGQQATLRCSPISGHTSVYWYQQALGLGLQFLLWYDEGEERNRGNFPPRFSGRQFPNYSSELNVNALELEDSALYLCASSSPPGPPHTIYFGEGSWLTVV.

This clone was counted between two and nine times. The chain has TRBV30 and TRBJ1-1; weak D call: TRBD1 (6 bases). V was clipped by 3 bases and J by 8 bases, with 10 bases between them. This CDR3 is 11 amino acids long. From germline, CDR1 is GTSNPN and CDR2 SVGIG (reference sequence). The CDR3 DNA follows: TGTGCCTGGAGGGGGAGGGGGGAAGCTTTCTTT. Translation gives CAWRGRGEAFF.

The chain links TRBV7-9 to TRBJ2-3; D perhaps matches TRBD2 (5 bases). Trimming stripped 3 bases from V and 5 bases from J, with 12 bases between. Germline loops: CDR1 SEHNR, CDR2 FQNEAQ (reference sequence). This CDR3 spans 14 amino acids. CDR3 amino acids: CASSFEDRGDTQYF. In DNA, the CDR3 is TGTGCCAGCAGCTTCGAGGATCGGGGAGATACGCAGTATTTT.

The chain employs TRBV5-1 and TRBJ1-5, with TRBD1 matching 9 bases. The trim removed 4 bases at V and 4 bases at J, leaving 9 bases unmatched. The CDR3 covers 16 residues. Germline V CDR1 and CDR2: SGHRS, YFSETQ. The CDR3 region is CASSPRPGTGNQPQHF. The DNA for the CDR3 is TGCGCCAGCAGCCCCCGTCCCGGGACAGGGAATCAGCCCCAGCATTTT.

This clone showed up just once. The chain carries TRBV7-2 and TRBJ2-1, with D tentatively TRBD1 (6 bases). Per germline, CDR1 SGHTA and CDR2 FQGNSA. V lost 5 bases and J 2 bases, leaving 13 bases between the germline ends. The CDR3 runs to 15 residues. For the CDR3, the DNA is TGTGCCAGCAGCCTAACAGGGACCCCCTACAATGAGCAGTTCTTC. This gives the protein CASSLTGTPYNEQFF.

Only a few counts were recorded for this clone. The chain employs TRBV27 and TRBJ2-7, with 10 bases identical to TRBD1. The CDR3 extends over 12 amino acids. Losses at the gene ends were 6 bases for V and 6 bases for J; bases not matched to a gene: 2. Germline V gives CDR1 MNHEY, CDR2 SMNVEV (reference sequence). This CDR3 is CASRRTGGEQYV. CDR3 in DNA: TGTGCCAGCAGACGGACAGGGGGCGAGCAGTACGTC.

V is TRBV4-1 and J is TRBJ2-3, with D possibly matching TRBD1 (5 bases). Germline lookup yields CDR1 MGHRA and CDR2 YSYEKL. V gave up 2 bases and J gave up 0 bases, with 12 bases separating them. The CDR3 is 16 amino acids. The CDR3 region is CASSQRQGGSTDTQYF. CDR3 DNA sequence: TGCGCCAGCAGCCAACGGCAGGGCGGCAGCACAGATACGCAGTATTTT.

V usage is TRBV29-1 and J usage is TRBJ2-3; possible D gene TRBD2, 7 bases. Germline CDR1 is SQVTM and CDR2 is ANQGSEA. The CDR3 covers 11 residues. Trimming removed 6 bases from V and 8 bases from J, with 12 bases in between. CDR3 amino acids: CSVLRGGTQYF. The CDR3 DNA sequence: TGCAGCGTCCTAAGGGGGGGTACGCAGTATTTT.

This chain joins TRBV6-5 and TRBJ2-1; 8 nucleotides match TRBD2. The V and J ends lost 4 bases and 5 bases, in that order; junction bases with no gene match: 7. This CDR3 contains 15 residues. Germline CDR1 is MNHEY and CDR2 is SVGAGI. The CDR3, as DNA: TGTGCCAGCAGTTTCGATAGCGGGATGAACAATGAGCAGTTCTTC. Translating it yields CASSFDSGMNNEQFF.

This sequence joins TRBV5-1 and TRBJ1-4; D is uncertain. V lost 4 bases, J lost 2 bases, and 21 bases lay in between. This CDR3 is built from 18 residues. From germline, CDR1 is SGHRS and CDR2 YFSETQ. The CDR3 nucleotides read TGCGCCAGCAGCCCTGGGCTTGAGGCGGTGTCGACTAATGAAAAACTGTTTTTT. Protein: CASSPGLEAVSTNEKLFF.

A few counts support this clone. The gene calls are TRBV4-1 and TRBJ1-1; the D is unclear. Germline V gene sequence: CDR1 MGHRA, CDR2 YSYEKL. Trimming removed 4 bases from V and 6 bases from J, with 15 bases in between. The CDR3 runs 14 residues. This CDR3 reads CASSPEGAVSEAFF. The DNA for the CDR3 is TGCGCCAGCAGCCCTGAGGGAGCGGTTTCTGAAGCTTTCTTT.

The rearrangement uses TRBV7-3 and TRBJ2-2; 8 bases line up with TRBD2. The CDR3 length is 16 residues. The germline CDR1 and CDR2 sequences are SGHTA and FQGTGA. Germline trimming cut 3 bases from V and 6 bases from J; bases unmatched to any gene: 9. The CDR3 region has the DNA TGTGCCAGCAGCTTTTCCGGGGGGGCCGGCGCCGGGGAGCTGTTTTTT. Translated: CASSFSGGAGAGELFF.

This chain connects TRBV18 to TRBJ2-6; D not certain. CDR3 size: 16 residues. Germline CDR1 is KGHSH and CDR2 is LQKENI. Trimming took 2 bases from V and 1 from J, leaving 9 bases between them. CDR3 sequence (DNA): TGTGCCAGCTCACCAGCCCTAAATTCTGGGGCCAACGTCCTGACTTTC. Translation: CASSPALNSGANVLTF. The whole variable domain, remainder taken from reference TRBV18 and TRBJ2-6, is NAGVMQNPRHLVRRRGQEARLRCSPMKGHSHVYWYRQLPEEGLKFMVYLQKENIIDESGMPKERFSAEFPKEGPSILRIQQVVRGDSAAYFCASSPALNSGANVLTFGAGSRLTVL.

This chain uses TRBV12-3 or TRBV12-4 with TRBJ1-3, with D unclear. The CDR3 has 12 residues. V lost 6 bases and J lost 4, with 7 bases in between. Here the CDR3 reads CASSNNGNTIYF. CDR3 sequence (DNA): TGTGCCAGCAGCAACAACGGAAACACCATATATTTT.

The table lists this clone with a few counts. Here the CDR3 DNA reads TGTGCCAGCAGCCCGAGCGGGGGGATCCAAGAGACCCAGTACTTC. Its translation is CASSPSGGIQETQYF. This chain uses TRBV5-8 with TRBJ2-5; 9 positions agree with TRBD2. Germline lookup yields CDR1 SGHTS and CDR2 YDEGEE. This CDR3 has 15 amino acids. With 4 bases clipped from V and 1 base from J, the junction kept 5 bases outside the gene matches. The full variable domain, its missing parts supplied by reference TRBV5-8 and TRBJ2-5, is EAGVTQSPTHLIKTRGQQATLRCSPISGHTSVYWYQQALGLGLQFLLWYDEGEERNRGNFPPRFSGRQFPNYSSELNVNALELEDSALYLCASSPSGGIQETQYFGPGTRLLVL.

This clone has a handful of counts. V and J are TRBV29-1 and TRBJ1-2, with D possibly matching TRBD1 (5 bases). This CDR3 contains 12 residues. V was pared by 7 bases and J by 3 bases, with 12 bases between. Germline V lookup: CDR1 SQVTM, CDR2 ANQGSEA. CDR3 in DNA: TGCAGCGCAGGTCGGGACTACTATGGCTACACCTTC. This codes for CSAGRDYYGYTF.

J is TRBJ1-1 and V is TRBV24-1; TRBD1 matches 11 bases. Germline V CDR1 and CDR2: KGHDR, SFDVKD. The J segment lost 3 bases and the V segment lost 9 bases, leaving 11 bases of the junction unmatched. This CDR3 has 16 amino acids. Here the CDR3 reads CATRGTGGPWDTEAFF. CDR3 bases: TGTGCCACCCGGGGGACAGGGGGGCCGTGGGACACTGAAGCTTTCTTT.

This chain uses TRBV7-2 with TRBJ2-3; no firm D call. The CDR3 is 16 residues long. Germline assignment: CDR1 SGHTA and CDR2 FQGNSA. Trimming removed 1 base from V and 6 bases from J, with 17 bases in between. CDR3 sequence reads: CASSLGGGLAPDTQYF. The CDR3 bases are TGTGCCAGCAGCTTAGGGGGTGGTCTGGCCCCGGATACGCAGTATTTT. Full variable domain (rest looked up from reference TRBV7-2 and TRBJ2-3): GAGVSQSPSNKVTEKGKDVELRCDPISGHTALYWYRQSLGQGLEFLIYFQGNSAPDKSGLPSDRFSAERTGGSVSTLTIQRTQQEDSAVYLCASSLGGGLAPDTQYFGPGTRLTVL.

The J gene is TRBJ2-3, the V gene TRBV5-4; 7 bases line up with TRBD2. The germline V gene has CDR1 SGHNT and CDR2 YYREEE (reference sequence). V lost 1 base, J lost 0 bases, and 8 bases stayed unmatched. This CDR3 has 17 amino acids. Here the CDR3 reads CASSLYRGVTSTDTQYF. The CDR3 DNA reads TGTGCCAGCAGCTTGTATCGGGGGGTAACTAGCACAGATACGCAGTATTTT.

The chain employs TRBV5-1 and TRBJ2-3, with TRBD2 matching 12 bases. This CDR3 region has 17 residues. V lost 0 bases, J lost 1 base, and 3 bases stayed unmatched. Looked up from germline, CDR1 is SGHRS and CDR2 is YFSETQ. CDR3 nucleotide sequence: TGCGCCAGCAGCTTGGGACTAGCGGGGGCCCGCACAGATACGCAGTATTTT. Its translation: CASSLGLAGARTDTQYF.

The rearrangement links TRBV19 to TRBJ1-5, with a possible D match to TRBD1 (5 bases). The V and J ends lost 3 bases and 2 bases respectively, with 11 bases between them. CDR3 size: 15 residues. Looked up from germline, CDR1 is LNHDA and CDR2 is SQIVND (reference sequence). CDR3 sequence reads: CASSIMTAGNQPQHF. The CDR3 nucleotides read TGTGCCAGTAGTATTATGACAGCCGGCAATCAGCCCCAGCATTTT.

CDR3 DNA sequence: TGTGCCAGCAGCTTGACAGCTAACTATGGCTACACCTTC. Translation: CASSLTANYGYTF. This rearrangement joins TRBV11-2 to TRBJ1-2; D may be TRBD1 (5 bases). Trimming cost V 3 bases and J 0 bases, with 5 bases left between them. This CDR3 region has 13 residues. Germline assignment: CDR1 SGHAT and CDR2 FQNNGV.